This TCR beta chain comes out of a study of ipilimumab plus nivolumab after autologous stem cell transplantation. Measured with immunoSEQ multiplex PCR; TCRdb has only the in-frame clones, and not every one. Among some 45,000 clones listed, 70% to 90% were seen once. Checkpoint therapy with ipilimumab 1 mg/kg began 14 to 28 days after transplant. V was trimmed by 4 bases and J by 6 bases, leaving 12 bases between them. The CDR3 is 12 residues long. The germline CDR1 and CDR2 sequences are SQVTM and ANQGSEA. This sample comprised PBMCs, obtained in a trial of ipilimumab plus nivolumab as post-transplant consolidation. The chain uses TRBV29-1 and TRBJ1-2; D not certain. This receptor was obtained from a male donor with multiple myeloma. The CDR3 loop is CSVGNAAHGYTF. In DNA form, the CDR3 reads TGCAGCGTTGGGAATGCGGCCCATGGCTACACCTTC.